Below, one TCR beta chain is given with its context. The data belong to a study of blood T cell repertoires in COVID-19. Study details: T cells, B-cell-depleted T cells, or PBMCs provided the cDNA or gDNA that served as material.

In the authors' methods: Estimated nucleated cell counts came from reference gene primer amplification. Here immunoSEQ multiplex PCR was the method, and the copy in TCRdb shows in-frame clones only, minus some. The V and J calls and clone size come from that table; D and trimming were worked out from the DNA. The sample lists more than 150,000 clones, over 70% occurring once. Looked up from germline, CDR1 is SEHNR and CDR2 is FQNEAQ (reference sequence). The germline V and J ends were trimmed by 2 bases and 3 bases, with 11 bases remaining between them. The CDR3 runs 14 residues. The sequenced sample consisted of peripheral blood. This chain links TRBV7-9 with TRBJ2-7; D call uncertain. The clonotype was recovered from a man between 60 and 70 years old with active or convalescent COVID-19. The DNA of the CDR3 is TGTGCCAGCAGCTTATCGGGTGGATTCTACGAGCAGTACTTC. It is translated as CASSLSGGFYEQYF. Variable domain in full (rest from reference TRBV7-9 and TRBJ2-7): DTGVSQNPRHKITKRGQNVTFRCDPISEHNRLYWYRQTLGQGPEFLTYFQNEAQLEKSRLLSDRFSAERPKGSFSTLEIQRTEQGDSAMYLCASSLSGGFYEQYFGPGTRLTVT.